The entry below describes one TCR beta chain. This clone was observed a few times. Its antigen is still unknown. Qualities for individual bases were not recorded, and no much larger clone is one base off. This record belongs to a study of cytomegalovirus exposure and HLA in healthy donors (dated by TCRdb to the late 2010s). About the full investigation: In an earlier analysis of 450 to 750 of the donors, approximately 260 Gb of sequence data and just under 120 million unique TCR beta sequences from about 180 million T cells were reported. In an earlier analysis of a few hundred of the donors, high-throughput TCR beta sequencing was used to judge whether each TCR beta V gene segment behaved as functional or pseudogenic. A later analysis re-analyzed previously published TCR beta repertoires from 660 or so donors and added high-resolution HLA genotyping to study TCR occurrence patterns. Of the approximately 370 genotyped donors, less than 85% were placed in the genetic ancestry cluster associated with self-reported Caucasian donors. Typing coverage differed by locus: A, B, C, DRB1 and DQB1 were typed in roughly 620-640 donors, DQA1 in roughly 510, DPA1 in approximately 610, and DPB1 in 400 to 490. Rather than drawing on any new phenotypic data, the later analysis identified candidate immune exposures from TCR beta sequences and the way those sequences occurred across donors. Roughly 5 DR-DQ haplotypes were handled as single units for association and clustering because linkage in the cohort was strong. Approximately 310 gigabases of sequencing data and around 80 million unique TCR sequences made up an early release that covered over 550 HLA-typed donors. In addition to the first cohort of around 670 subjects, a separate validation cohort of 100 to 150 different subjects was used. Genome-wide SNP genotypes for about three fifths of the 666 donors were used in a later genetic analysis, which treated that subset as a discovery cohort. HLA typing included class I and class II loci at four-digit resolution. High-throughput TCR immunosequencing, statistical association of individual TCRs with disease status, and machine learning were combined to predict cytomegalovirus infection status. Among almost 400 genotyped donors of the cohort, an average of 235,054 unique TCR beta nucleotide sequences were sequenced per donor, roughly 20% of them non-productive. Donor age, sex, ethnicity and CMV serostatus were compiled together with the repertoire data. The study used immunosequencing to profile the T cell repertoires of several hundred subjects and linked those repertoires to cytomegalovirus serostatus. The study aimed to test whether signatures of past pathogen exposure could be identified by cataloging public T cell receptors. Every discovery cohort repertoire had been produced on one sequencing platform. Overall study results and their limits: In a later genetic analysis, a missense DCLRE1C variant was associated with V-gene and J-gene trimming of TCR beta chains, and the association was replicated in an independent cohort. The classifier was reported to diagnose cytomegalovirus status with high specificity and sensitivity in both the original and validation cohorts. In a later analysis, TCR association rates were found to vary across HLA loci, with the most associated TCRs seen for DRB1 alleles and the fewest for HLA-C alleles. It was suggested by the authors that the approach could potentially be generalized to other disease states and immunological phenotypes. Because the 87-base-pair reads could not distinguish some IMGT-functional V segments, including TRBV6-2 and TRBV6-3, those segments were excluded. Compared with the roughly 700-donor mean, donors in an Asian-associated ancestry cluster had fewer N-insertions in productive TCRs, according to a later genetic analysis. Because counts were too low, under 20 rarely observed V segments, including chromosome 9 orphons, were left out of the earlier analysis of roughly 600 of the donors. Three of the identified cytomegalovirus-associated TCR beta chains were confirmed in vitro to be specific for cytomegalovirus antigens. Linkage disequilibrium might explain the correlated functional status among segregating V segments, but an unknown experimental factor could not be excluded. The presence/absence analyses assumed that sequencing depth was roughly uniform across donors, and that assumption may not be true. A later analysis associated 16,951 TCR beta sequences with specific HLA alleles at a false discovery rate of 0.05. In a later analysis, most CMV-associated TCR beta chains were found to appear HLA-restricted, with HLA associations seemingly driven largely by CMV exposure. Because HLA typing was unavailable for some donors at each locus, only the typed subset was used in association tests. The study listed 164 TCR beta chains as associated with cytomegalovirus. A later analysis found that HLA-associated TCR beta chains were more clonally expanded and had lower generation probabilities than equally common non-associated chains. Immune exposure information for the cohort was limited to CMV serostatus. In this cohort, only TCR beta chains were sequenced, and detectable features were limited by the absence of alpha or paired-chain data. A further reported finding was that TCR beta sequences accurately predicted the HLA-A and HLA-B alleles for most subjects in the first cohort. According to a later analysis, parvovirus B19, influenza, CMV and Epstein-Barr virus appeared linked to several top co-occurrence clusters. Across donors, most TCR sequences were observed very rarely, whereas some public TCRs were present in many individuals. In an earlier analysis of 587 of the donors, most TCR beta V segments were observed in productive rearrangements about 90% or about 30% of the time, broadly matching IMGT annotations. When HLA alleles, especially DR and DQ, strongly co-occurred, attributing TCR associations to individual alleles was difficult. A group of highly shared sequence variants was considered likely to be a technical artifact of the sequencing pipeline.

Based on the germline V gene (reference sequence), the CDR1 and CDR2 sequences are GTSNPN and SVGIG. The CDR3 measures 9 amino acids from cysteine to phenylalanine. CDR3 DNA only is kept here, 27 bases in frame from base 1. V was cut back by 5 bases and J by 10 bases, leaving a gap of 8 bases between them. Receptor amplification or capture employed the immunoSEQ multiplex PCR assay. For the multiplex PCR, a mixture combining 60 forward primers for TCR Vbeta segments and 13 reverse primers for TCR Jbeta segments was used. The CDR3 region of rearranged TCR beta genes was amplified from genomic DNA by a multiplex PCR assay. On the Illumina HiSeq System, the amplified TCR beta libraries were sequenced as 87-base-pair reads. The published analysis was carried out like this. A later analysis tallied some 79 million unique TCR beta chains across the 600 to 700 repertoires, and around 12 million of those chains were shared by two or more donors. To remove PCR and sequencing errors, raw reads were error-corrected and collapsed into unique sequences using a nearest-neighbor algorithm that merged closely related sequences. CDR3 sequences were aligned to IMGT reference sequences to assign V, D and J gene segments. For a sequence to be retained, at least a six-nucleotide match to both a V gene segment and a J gene segment was required. A rearrangement was called productive if the CDR3 had no stop codons and remained in frame with V and J, and every other rearrangement was called non-productive. CDR3 was defined by IMGT convention, running from the second conserved V-encoded cysteine to the conserved J-encoded phenylalanine. In an earlier analysis of roughly 610 of the donors, sequences lacking an unambiguous match to a single V gene segment were excluded. An earlier analysis of 587 of the donors classified V segments as functional when productive rearrangements were above 56.7% and as segregating when the standard deviation between donors was above 5%. A statistical classification framework was built for diagnosing cytomegalovirus status from the catalog of TCR beta chain sequences. In a later analysis, V and J genes were assigned by comparing TCR nucleotide sequences against IMGT/GENE-DB human TR gene sequences. Using the TCRdist pipeline, a later analysis assigned CDR3 sequences along with most-parsimonious VDJ recombination scenarios. In a later analysis, every TCR beta chain was defined by the combination of its CDR3 amino acid sequence and its V-gene family, and reads without a unique V-gene family were dropped. In a later analysis, 450 to 600 highly shared, low-generation-probability nucleotide sequences were removed to address suspected cross-contamination and a sequencing artifact. In a later analysis, a clonal expansion index was calculated for each public chain from normalized within-repertoire ranks of inferred template counts. In a later analysis, generation probabilities were computed with a VDJ recombination model fitted to out-of-frame rearrangements, and the resulting probabilities were checked against IGoR. In a later analysis, TCR-TCR, TCR-HLA and TCR-CMV co-occurrence was scored with hypergeometric tests, and a repertoire-size bias correction was applied to TCR pairs. A later analysis estimated false discovery rates by permuting HLA or CMV assignments 20 times. In a later analysis, co-occurring TCRs were grouped using DBSCAN, with TCRdist sequence similarity added in when clustering inside HLA-allele-positive subsets. Repertoires with fewer than 30,000 or more than 120,000 public chains, plus five repertoires with anomalous nucleotide sharing, were excluded from co-occurrence clustering. TCRdb obtained this table from immuneACCESS and retained in-frame rearrangements with V and J assigned. These tables miss some clones; where compared with another copy, unresolved V genes account for less than half of the shortfall, and the remainder is unexplained. V and J calls and clone size follow that table, whereas D and trimming were derived from the DNA. Recorded for this sample are 120,000 to 150,000 clones; approximately 9% of them occurred a single time. The leading ten clones occupy 1.5% to 2% of the sample.

The cohort consisted of 600 or so healthy bone marrow donors. Cohort members were all nominally healthy when sampled, although unrecorded immune exposures were likely present. The donor tested CMV seronegative, placing the donor among the 350 or so seronegative members of the cohort. A peripheral blood sample was provided by each donor, and peripheral blood mononuclear cells were used for TCR beta sequencing. The Qiagen DNeasy Blood Extraction Kit was used to extract genomic DNA from the blood cell samples. The receptor was derived from a male donor in good health and CMV-seronegative. The specimen was PBMCs. This sequence uses TRBV30 and TRBJ1-1; no D gene is confidently identified. Read as DNA, the sequence is TGTGCCTGGGGCCTCCCAGCTTTCTTT. Its product reads: CAWGLPAFF. The full variable domain, completed from the reference TRBV30 and TRBJ1-1 proteins outside the CDR3, reads SQTIHQWPATLVQPVGSPLSLECTVEGTSNPNLYWYRQAAGRGLQLLFYSVGIGQISSEVPQNLSASRPQDRQFILSSKKLLLSDSGFYLCAWGLPAFFGQGTRLTVV.